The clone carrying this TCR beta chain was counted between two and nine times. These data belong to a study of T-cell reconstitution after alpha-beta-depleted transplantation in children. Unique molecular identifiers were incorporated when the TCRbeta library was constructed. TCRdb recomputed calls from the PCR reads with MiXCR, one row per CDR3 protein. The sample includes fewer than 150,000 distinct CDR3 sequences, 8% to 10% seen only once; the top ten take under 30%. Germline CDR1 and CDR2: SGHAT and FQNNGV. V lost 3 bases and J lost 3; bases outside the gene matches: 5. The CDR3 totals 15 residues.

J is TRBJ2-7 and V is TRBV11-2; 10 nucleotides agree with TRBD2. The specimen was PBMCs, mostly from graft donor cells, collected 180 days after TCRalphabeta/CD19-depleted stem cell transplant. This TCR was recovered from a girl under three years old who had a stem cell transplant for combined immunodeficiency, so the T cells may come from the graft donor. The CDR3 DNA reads TGTGCCAGCAGCTTGTCGGCTAGCGGGAGCTACGAGCAGTACTTC. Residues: CASSLSASGSYEQYF. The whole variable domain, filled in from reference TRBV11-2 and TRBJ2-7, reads EAGVAQSPRYKIIEKRQSVAFWCNPISGHATLYWYQQILGQGPKLLIQFQNNGVVDDSQLPKDRFSAERLKGVDSTLKIQPAKLEDSAVYLCASSLSASGSYEQYFGPGTRLTVT.